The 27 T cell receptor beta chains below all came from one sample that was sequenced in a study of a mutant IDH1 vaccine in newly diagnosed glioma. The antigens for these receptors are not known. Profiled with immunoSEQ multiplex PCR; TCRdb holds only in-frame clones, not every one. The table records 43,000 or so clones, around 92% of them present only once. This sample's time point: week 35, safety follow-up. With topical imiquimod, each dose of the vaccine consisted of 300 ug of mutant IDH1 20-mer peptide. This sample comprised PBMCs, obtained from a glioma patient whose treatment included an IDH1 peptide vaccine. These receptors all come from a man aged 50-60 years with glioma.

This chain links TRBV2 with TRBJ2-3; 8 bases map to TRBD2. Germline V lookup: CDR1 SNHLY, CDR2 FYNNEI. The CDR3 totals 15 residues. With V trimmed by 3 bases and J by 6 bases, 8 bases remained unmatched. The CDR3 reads CASSEEGLGSDTQYF. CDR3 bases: TGTGCCAGCAGTGAGGAGGGACTAGGGTCGGATACGCAGTATTTT.

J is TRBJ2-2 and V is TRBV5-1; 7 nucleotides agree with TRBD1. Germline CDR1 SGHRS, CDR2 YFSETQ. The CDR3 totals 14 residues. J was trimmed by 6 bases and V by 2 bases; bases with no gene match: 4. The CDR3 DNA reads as TGCGCCAGCAGCTTAGGACAGGCCCCCGGGGAGCTGTTTTTT. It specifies CASSLGQAPGELFF.

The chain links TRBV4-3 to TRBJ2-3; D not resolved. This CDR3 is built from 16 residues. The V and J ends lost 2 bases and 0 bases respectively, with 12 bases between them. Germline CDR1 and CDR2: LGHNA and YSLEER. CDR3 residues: CASSQLARSSTDTQYF. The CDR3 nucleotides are TGCGCCAGCAGCCAACTGGCCAGGTCGAGCACAGATACGCAGTATTTT.

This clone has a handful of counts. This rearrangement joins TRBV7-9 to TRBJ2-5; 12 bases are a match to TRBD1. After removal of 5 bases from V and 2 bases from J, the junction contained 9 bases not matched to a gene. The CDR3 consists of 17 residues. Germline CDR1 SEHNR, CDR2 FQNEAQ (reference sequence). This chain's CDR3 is CASSAGDRGRGQETQYF. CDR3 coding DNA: TGTGCCAGCAGCGCCGGGGACAGGGGGCGAGGACAAGAGACCCAGTACTTC.

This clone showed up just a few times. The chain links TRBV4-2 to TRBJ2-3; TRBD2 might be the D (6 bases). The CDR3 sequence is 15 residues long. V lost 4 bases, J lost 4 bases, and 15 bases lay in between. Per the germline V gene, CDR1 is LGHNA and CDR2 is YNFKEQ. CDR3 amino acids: CASSPTSWAADTQYF. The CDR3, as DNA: TGTGCCAGCAGCCCCACTAGCTGGGCGGCAGATACGCAGTATTTT.

CDR3 residues: CASSDGVNEQFF. The CDR3 DNA follows: TGTGCCAGCAGTGACGGGGTCAATGAGCAGTTCTTC. The chain joins TRBV2 to TRBJ2-1, with a weak D call TRBD2 (5 bases). Germline values: CDR1 SNHLY, CDR2 FYNNEI. This CDR3 is built from 12 residues. The V gene lost 3 bases and the J gene lost 6 bases, with 6 bases spanning the gap.

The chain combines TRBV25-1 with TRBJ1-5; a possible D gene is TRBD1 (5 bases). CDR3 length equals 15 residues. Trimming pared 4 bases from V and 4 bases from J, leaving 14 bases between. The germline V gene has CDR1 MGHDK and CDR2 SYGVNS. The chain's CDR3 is CASSGNQGPNQPQHF. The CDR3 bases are TGTGCCAGCAGTGGGAATCAGGGACCAAATCAGCCCCAGCATTTT.

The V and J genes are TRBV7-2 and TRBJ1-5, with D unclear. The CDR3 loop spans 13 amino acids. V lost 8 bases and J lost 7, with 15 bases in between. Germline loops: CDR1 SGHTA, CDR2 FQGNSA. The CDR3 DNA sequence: TGTGCCAGCGCTTCCGGCTCCAGCCAGCCCCAGCATTTT. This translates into CASASGSSQPQHF.

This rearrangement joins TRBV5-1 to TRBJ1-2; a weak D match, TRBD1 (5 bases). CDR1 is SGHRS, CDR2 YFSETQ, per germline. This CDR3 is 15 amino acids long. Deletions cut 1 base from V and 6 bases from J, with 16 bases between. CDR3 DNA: TGCGCCAGCAGCTTGTCACAGGAGAAACGGGATGGCTACACCTTC. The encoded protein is CASSLSQEKRDGYTF.

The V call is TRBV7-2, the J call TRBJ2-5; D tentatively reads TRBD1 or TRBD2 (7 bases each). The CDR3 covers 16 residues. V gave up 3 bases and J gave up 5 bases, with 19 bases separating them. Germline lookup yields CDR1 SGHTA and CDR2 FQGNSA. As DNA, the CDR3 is TGTGCCAGCAGCTTCCAGGGGGGGGTAGCGGTGGAGACCCAGTACTTC. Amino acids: CASSFQGGVAVETQYF. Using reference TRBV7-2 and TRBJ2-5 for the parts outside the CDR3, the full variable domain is GAGVSQSPSNKVTEKGKDVELRCDPISGHTALYWYRQSLGQGLEFLIYFQGNSAPDKSGLPSDRFSAERTGGSVSTLTIQRTQQEDSAVYLCASSFQGGVAVETQYFGPGTRLLVL.

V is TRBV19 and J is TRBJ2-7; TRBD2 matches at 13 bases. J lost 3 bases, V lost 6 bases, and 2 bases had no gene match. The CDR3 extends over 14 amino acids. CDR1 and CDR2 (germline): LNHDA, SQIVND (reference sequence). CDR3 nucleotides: TGTGCCAGTAGCAGACTAGCGGGAGGCTACGAGCAGTACTTC. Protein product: CASSRLAGGYEQYF. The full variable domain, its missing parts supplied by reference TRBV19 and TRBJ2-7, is DGGITQSPKYLFRKEGQNVTLSCEQNLNHDAMYWYRQDPGQGLRLIYYSQIVNDFQKGDIAEGYSVSREKKESFPLTVTSAQKNPTAFYLCASSRLAGGYEQYFGPGTRLTVT.

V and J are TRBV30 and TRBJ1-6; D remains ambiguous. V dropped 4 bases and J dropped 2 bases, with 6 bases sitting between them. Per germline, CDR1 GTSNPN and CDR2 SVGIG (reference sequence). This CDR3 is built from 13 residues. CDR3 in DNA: TGTGCCTGGACCCGAGCCTATAATTCACCCCTCCACTTT. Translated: CAWTRAYNSPLHF. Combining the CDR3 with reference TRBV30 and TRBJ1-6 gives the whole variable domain SQTIHQWPATLVQPVGSPLSLECTVEGTSNPNLYWYRQAAGRGLQLLFYSVGIGQISSEVPQNLSASRPQDRQFILSSKKLLLSDSGFYLCAWTRAYNSPLHFGNGTRLTVT.

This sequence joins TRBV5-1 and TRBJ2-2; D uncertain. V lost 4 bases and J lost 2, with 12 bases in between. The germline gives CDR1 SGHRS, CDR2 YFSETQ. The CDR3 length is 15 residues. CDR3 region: CASSLVPGNTGELFF. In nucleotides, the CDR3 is TGCGCCAGCAGCCTGGTACCGGGTAACACCGGGGAGCTGTTTTTT.

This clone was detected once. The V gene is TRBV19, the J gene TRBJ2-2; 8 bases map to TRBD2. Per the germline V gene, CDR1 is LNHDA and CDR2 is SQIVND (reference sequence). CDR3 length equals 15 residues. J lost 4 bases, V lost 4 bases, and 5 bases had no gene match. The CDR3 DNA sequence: TGTGCCAGTAGTAAGCGGGAGATGAGCACCGGGGAGCTGTTTTTT. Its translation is CASSKREMSTGELFF.

The DNA of the CDR3 is TGTGCCAGCAGCTTATCGGGACAGGGGAAGACCCAGTACTTC. Residues: CASSLSGQGKTQYF. The chain employs TRBV7-9 and TRBJ2-5, with 10 bases fitting TRBD1. CDR1 SEHNR and CDR2 FQNEAQ come from the germline V gene (reference sequence). The CDR3 has 14 amino acids. The trim removed 2 bases at V and 6 bases at J, leaving 3 bases unmatched.

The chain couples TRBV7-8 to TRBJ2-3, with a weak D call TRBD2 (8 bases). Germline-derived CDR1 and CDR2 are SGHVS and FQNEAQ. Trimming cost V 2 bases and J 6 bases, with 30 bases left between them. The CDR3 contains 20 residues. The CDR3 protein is CASSLRAGGILSGSYDTQYF. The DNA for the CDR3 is TGTGCCAGCAGCTTAAGGGCAGGGGGGATCCTCAGCGGGAGTTACGATACGCAGTATTTT.

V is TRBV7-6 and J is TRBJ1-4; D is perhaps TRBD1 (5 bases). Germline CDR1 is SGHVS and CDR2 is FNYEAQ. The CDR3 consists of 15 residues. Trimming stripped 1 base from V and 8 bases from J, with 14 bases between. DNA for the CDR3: TGTGCCAGCAGCTTAGTTGAAGGGGCTGGAGAAAAACTGTTTTTT. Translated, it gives CASSLVEGAGEKLFF.

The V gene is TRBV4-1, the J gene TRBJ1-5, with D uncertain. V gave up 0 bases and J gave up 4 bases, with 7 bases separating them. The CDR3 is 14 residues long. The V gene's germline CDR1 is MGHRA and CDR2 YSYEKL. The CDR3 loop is CASSQEGGNQPQHF. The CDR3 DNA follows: TGCGCCAGCAGCCAAGAAGGAGGGAATCAGCCCCAGCATTTT.

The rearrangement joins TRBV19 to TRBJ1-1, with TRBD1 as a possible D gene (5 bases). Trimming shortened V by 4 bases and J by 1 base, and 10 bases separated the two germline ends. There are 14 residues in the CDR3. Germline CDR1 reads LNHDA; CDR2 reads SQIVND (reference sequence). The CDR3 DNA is TGTGCCAGTAGTAGAGGACAACCGAACACTGAAGCTTTCTTT. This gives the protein CASSRGQPNTEAFF.

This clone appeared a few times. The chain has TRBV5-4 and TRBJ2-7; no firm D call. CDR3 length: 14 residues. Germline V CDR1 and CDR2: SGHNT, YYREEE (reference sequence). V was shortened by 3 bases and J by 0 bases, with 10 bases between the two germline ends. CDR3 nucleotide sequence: TGTGCCAGCAGCTCTACCAGTAGCTCCTACGAGCAGTACTTC. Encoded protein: CASSSTSSSYEQYF.

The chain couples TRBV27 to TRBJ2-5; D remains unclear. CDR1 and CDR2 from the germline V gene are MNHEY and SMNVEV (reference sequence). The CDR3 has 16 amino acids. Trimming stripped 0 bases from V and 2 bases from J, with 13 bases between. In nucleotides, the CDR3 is TGTGCCAGCAGTTTATCGCAAGCTACGAGGCAAGAGACCCAGTACTTC. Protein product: CASSLSQATRQETQYF.

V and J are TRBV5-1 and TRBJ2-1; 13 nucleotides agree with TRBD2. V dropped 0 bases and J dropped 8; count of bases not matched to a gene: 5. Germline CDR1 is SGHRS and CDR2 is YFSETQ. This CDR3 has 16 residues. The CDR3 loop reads CASSLGTSGGAYEQFF. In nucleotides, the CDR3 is TGCGCCAGCAGCTTGGGCACTAGCGGGGGGGCCTATGAGCAGTTCTTC.

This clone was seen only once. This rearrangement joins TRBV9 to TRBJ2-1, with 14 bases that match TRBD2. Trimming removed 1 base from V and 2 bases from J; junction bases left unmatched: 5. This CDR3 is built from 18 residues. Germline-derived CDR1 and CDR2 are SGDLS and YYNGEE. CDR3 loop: CASSVRLAGGRAYNEQFF. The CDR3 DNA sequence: TGTGCCAGCAGCGTACGACTAGCGGGAGGGAGGGCCTACAATGAGCAGTTCTTC.

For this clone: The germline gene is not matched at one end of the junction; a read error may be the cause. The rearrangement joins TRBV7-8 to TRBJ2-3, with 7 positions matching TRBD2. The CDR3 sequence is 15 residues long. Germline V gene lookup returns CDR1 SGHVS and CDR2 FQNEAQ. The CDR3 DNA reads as TGTGCCAGCAGCTTAGCGGGGGGGAAGGCAGATCCGCAGTATTTT. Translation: CASSLAGGKADPQYF.

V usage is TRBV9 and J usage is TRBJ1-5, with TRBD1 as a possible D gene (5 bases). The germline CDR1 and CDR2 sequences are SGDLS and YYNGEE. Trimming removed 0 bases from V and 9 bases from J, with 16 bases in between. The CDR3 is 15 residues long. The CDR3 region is CASSVAGGEAAPQHF. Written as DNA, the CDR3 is TGTGCCAGCAGCGTAGCTGGGGGGGAAGCGGCGCCCCAGCATTTT.

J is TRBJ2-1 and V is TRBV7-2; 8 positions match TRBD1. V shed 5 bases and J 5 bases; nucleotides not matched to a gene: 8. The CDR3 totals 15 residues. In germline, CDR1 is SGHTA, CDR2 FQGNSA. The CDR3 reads CASSRQGAVDNEQFF. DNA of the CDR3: TGTGCCAGCAGCCGTCAGGGGGCCGTGGACAATGAGCAGTTCTTC.

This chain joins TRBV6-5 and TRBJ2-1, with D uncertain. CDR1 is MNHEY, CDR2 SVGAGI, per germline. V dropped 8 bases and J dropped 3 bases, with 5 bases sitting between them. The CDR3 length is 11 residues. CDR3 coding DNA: TGTGCCAGCCTCTTCTACAATGAGCAGTTCTTC. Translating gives CASLFYNEQFF.